This TCR beta chain stems from a study of T cell responses to AZD1222 COVID-19 vaccine. The study, taken as a whole, reports: Spike regions recognized by vaccine-associated CD4 TCRs spanned the protein, led by 160-218 and 743-854.

Germline V gene data show CDR1 as SQVTM and CDR2 as ANQGSEA. Trimming at V came to 4 bases and at J to 6 bases, leaving 5 bases not matched to a gene. The CDR3 is 13 amino acids. In the case of this clone: Its antigen is currently unknown.

Method: immunoSEQ multiplex PCR; TCRdb's copy keeps in-frame clones and lacks some. Among about 90,000 clones listed, under 95% were seen once. The clonotype originates from an adult in good health. This sample comprised peripheral blood, obtained on day 0 of MenACWY control vaccination. The gene calls are TRBV29-1 and TRBJ1-2; 10 bases map to TRBD1. The CDR3 sequence: CSVGRQGADGYTF. As DNA, the CDR3 is TGCAGCGTTGGGAGACAGGGGGCGGATGGCTACACCTTC.